The next 26 T cell receptor beta chains were all read from a single sample in a study of shared clonotypes between healthy human individuals (dated by TCRdb to 2019 to 2021). Preparation of the library involved the immunoSEQ multiplex PCR assay. Sourced from immuneACCESS, this table was stored by TCRdb with only in-frame sequences that have V and J called. A share of the clones is absent; for the studies checked, an unresolved V gene accounts for under half, and the remainder has no known explanation. The sample has about 2.5 million clones on record, about nine tenths of them singletons. Of the sample, around 0.4% falls within the top ten clones. Sequenced input: naive CD4+ T cells from PBMCs. Per the publication, the cell subset or site label means: CD45RA+ positively selected. The receptors here all came from a man younger than 30 in good health. Some clones in this sample may be carry-over from other donors' samples.

The gene calls are TRBV5-8 and TRBJ1-1; D perhaps matches TRBD1 (6 bases). The length of the CDR3 is 12 residues. Trimming pared 0 bases from V and 10 bases from J, leaving 10 bases between. Germline-derived CDR1 and CDR2 are SGHTS and YDEGEE. Here the CDR3 reads CASSLGTGRAFF. DNA for the CDR3: TGTGCCAGCAGCTTGGGCACAGGGAGAGCTTTCTTT.

This chain connects TRBV30 to TRBJ2-2; no definite D call. The CDR3 sequence is 12 residues long. Germline V gene lookup returns CDR1 GTSNPN and CDR2 SVGIG (reference sequence). The V end was cut by 2 bases, the J end by 4 bases, with 5 bases between. CDR3 protein: CAWSPRTGELFF. CDR3 sequence (DNA): TGTGCCTGGAGTCCCCGCACCGGGGAGCTGTTTTTT.

This rearrangement joins TRBV30 to TRBJ1-5; TRBD1 is a possible D gene (5 bases). V lost 2 bases and J 4 bases, leaving 9 bases between the germline ends. The germline gives CDR1 GTSNPN, CDR2 SVGIG (reference sequence). The CDR3 runs to 13 residues. The CDR3 sequence: CAWSWGGNQPQHF. Written as DNA, the CDR3 is TGTGCCTGGAGTTGGGGGGGTAATCAGCCCCAGCATTTT.

The chain uses TRBV18 and TRBJ2-3; the match to TRBD2 covers 8 bases. The CDR3 has 14 amino acids. Germline CDR1 KGHSH, CDR2 LQKENI. Losses at the gene ends were 8 bases for V and 4 bases for J; bases not matched to a gene: 8. The CDR3 DNA reads TGTGCCAGCCTTCCGGGACTAGGTTCAGATACGCAGTATTTT. Protein: CASLPGLGSDTQYF.

Notes on this clone: Other DNA variants within this sample encode the same CDR3. This rearrangement joins TRBV15 to TRBJ1-1; the D gene is possibly TRBD1 (5 bases). The V end lost 4 bases, the J end lost 1 base, and 7 bases lay between the germline ends. The CDR3 totals 13 residues. Germline lookup yields CDR1 LNHNV and CDR2 YYDKDF (reference sequence). The CDR3 DNA is TGTGCCACCAGCACCGACAGGAACACTGAAGCTTTCTTT. Protein: CATSTDRNTEAFF. Full variable domain (remainder filled in from reference TRBV15 and TRBJ1-1): DAMVIQNPRYQVTQFGKPVTLSCSQTLNHNVMYWYQQKSSQAPKLLFHYYDKDFNNEADTPDNFQSRRPNTSFCFLDIRSPGLGDTAMYLCATSTDRNTEAFFGQGTRLTVV.

The rearrangement links TRBV11-2 to TRBJ2-5, with D perhaps matching TRBD2 (5 bases). V lost 1 base and J lost 3, with 9 bases in between. The germline V gene has CDR1 SGHAT and CDR2 FQNNGV. The CDR3 has 14 amino acids. For the CDR3, the DNA is TGTGCCAGCAGCTTAGGGAAGAGGGAAGAGACCCAGTACTTC. Translation gives CASSLGKREETQYF.

J is TRBJ2-5 and V is TRBV30; weak D call: TRBD1 (5 bases). CDR1 is GTSNPN, CDR2 SVGIG, per germline (reference sequence). The V end was cut by 5 bases, the J end by 2 bases, with 12 bases between. CDR3 size: 13 residues. CDR3 bases: TGTGCCTGGGCTAGACAGTATCAAGAGACCCAGTACTTC. Translation: CAWARQYQETQYF.

The chain carries TRBV29-1 and TRBJ2-7; TRBD1 is a possible D gene (6 bases). In germline, CDR1 is SQVTM, CDR2 ANQGSEA. V was pared by 4 bases and J by 6 bases, with 16 bases between. This CDR3 region has 13 residues. The CDR3 is CSVAMGAPSEQYF. As DNA, the CDR3 is TGCAGCGTTGCGATGGGGGCCCCCAGCGAGCAGTACTTC.

The rearrangement links TRBV6-1 to TRBJ2-7; 9 positions match TRBD1. The J segment lost 2 bases and the V segment lost 7 bases, leaving 9 bases of the junction unmatched. This CDR3 is built from 15 residues. Looked up from germline, CDR1 is MNHNS and CDR2 is SASEGT. The CDR3 sequence is CASITGGQGPYEQYF. Here the CDR3 DNA reads TGTGCCAGCATTACGGGGGGACAGGGCCCCTACGAGCAGTACTTC.

The gene calls are TRBV20-1 and TRBJ1-1; D remains ambiguous. CDR1 is DFQATT, CDR2 SNEGSKA, per germline (reference sequence). CDR3 length: 11 amino acids. Between the trimmed V and J ends, which lost 3 bases and 7 bases, there was a span of 9 bases. The CDR3 nucleotides read TGCAGTGCTAGTAGTGGGCGTGAAGCTTTCTTT. Translated, it gives CSASSGREAFF.

The chain joins TRBV2 to TRBJ2-3; TRBD1 might be the D (5 bases). This CDR3 spans 14 amino acids. Germline assignment: CDR1 SNHLY and CDR2 FYNNEI. The germline V and J ends were trimmed by 9 bases and 0 bases, with 13 bases remaining between them. For the CDR3, the DNA is TGTGCCAGACAAGACAGCCTCAGCACAGATACGCAGTATTTT. Translating gives CARQDSLSTDTQYF.

V usage is TRBV28 and J usage is TRBJ2-1, with 10 positions matching TRBD2. The germline V gene has CDR1 MDHEN and CDR2 SYDVKM. J was trimmed by 2 bases and V by 6 bases; bases with no gene match: 10. The CDR3 sequence is 17 residues long. CDR3 nucleotide sequence: TGTGCCAGCAGCCTGGGGGCTACTAGCGGGACCTACAATGAGCAGTTCTTC. Encoded protein: CASSLGATSGTYNEQFF.

The chain joins TRBV6-6 to TRBJ2-1; TRBD2 is a possible D gene (5 bases). The CDR3 length is 15 residues. Germline loops: CDR1 MNHNY, CDR2 SVGAGI (reference sequence). Trimming left V 5 bases short and J 7 bases short, with 18 bases between. The CDR3 loop is CASSHLRGLRNEQFF. The CDR3 nucleotides read TGTGCCAGCAGTCACCTACGGGGTTTGAGGAATGAGCAGTTCTTC.

V is TRBV10-3 and J is TRBJ2-1; 8 nucleotides line up with TRBD1. Germline assignment: CDR1 ENHRY and CDR2 SYGVKD. CDR3 length: 16 amino acids. J gave up 4 bases and V 2 bases, and 7 bases lay outside the gene matches. Here the CDR3 reads CAISESNRGFYNEQFF. The CDR3, as DNA: TGTGCCATCAGTGAGAGTAACAGGGGGTTTTACAATGAGCAGTTCTTC.

CDR3 residues: CSVVVGSSGIQETQYF. The CDR3 region has the DNA TGCAGCGTTGTGGTTGGTTCTAGCGGGATTCAAGAGACCCAGTACTTC. The chain joins TRBV29-1 to TRBJ2-5; 9 bases are a match to TRBD2. V lost 4 bases to trimming and J lost 2 bases; unmatched junction nucleotides: 11. Germline V gives CDR1 SQVTM, CDR2 ANQGSEA. The CDR3 is made up of 16 amino acids.

The chain links TRBV19 to TRBJ2-2; D is ambiguous. The germline V and J ends were trimmed by 3 bases and 3 bases, with 11 bases remaining between them. This CDR3 is 15 amino acids long. The V gene's germline CDR1 is LNHDA and CDR2 SQIVND (reference sequence). The CDR3 loop is CASSITRYDTGELFF. CDR3 nucleotides: TGTGCCAGTAGTATCACGCGGTACGACACCGGGGAGCTGTTTTTT.

The J gene is TRBJ1-6, the V gene TRBV5-1, with D hard to call. The CDR3 runs 14 residues. Trimming cost V 4 bases and J 0 bases, with 5 bases left between them. Germline assignment: CDR1 SGHRS and CDR2 YFSETQ. CDR3 DNA sequence: TGCGCCAGCAGCCCGAGCTCCTATAATTCACCCCTCCACTTT. Translation: CASSPSSYNSPLHF.

The genes are TRBV27 and TRBJ1-5; 10 positions agree with TRBD1. Unmatched junction bases numbered 10, after V lost 5 bases and J lost 3 bases. Germline CDR1 reads MNHEY; CDR2 reads SMNVEV (reference sequence). The CDR3 is 17 amino acids. The CDR3 is CASSDKTGTGDNQPQHF. As DNA, the CDR3 is TGTGCCAGCAGTGATAAGACCGGGACAGGGGACAATCAGCCCCAGCATTTT.

This clone was picked up one time. V and J are TRBV6-5 and TRBJ1-1; D perhaps matches TRBD1 (6 bases). Germline CDR1 is MNHEY and CDR2 is SVGAGI. The ends were cut back, 4 bases at V and 4 bases at J, with 16 bases in the middle. This CDR3 contains 15 residues. The CDR3 sequence is CASSSYRRGSTEAFF. DNA for the CDR3: TGTGCCAGCAGTTCTTACAGGAGGGGGTCCACTGAAGCTTTCTTT.

This rearrangement joins TRBV2 to TRBJ1-2; D not resolved. This CDR3 is built from 11 residues. Looked up from germline, CDR1 is SNHLY and CDR2 is FYNNEI. The V gene lost 3 bases and the J gene lost 10 bases, with 9 bases spanning the gap. The CDR3 sequence: CASSDRSLYTF. CDR3 coding DNA: TGTGCCAGCAGTGACAGGTCCCTCTACACCTTC.

The gene calls are TRBV5-4 and TRBJ1-2; 8 positions match TRBD1. CDR3 length: 16 amino acids. The ends lost 4 bases at V and 0 bases at J; junction bases unmatched: 8. In germline, CDR1 is SGHNT, CDR2 YYREEE (reference sequence). CDR3: CASSLGQGVANYGYTF. DNA of the CDR3: TGTGCCAGCAGCCTCGGACAGGGCGTAGCTAACTATGGCTACACCTTC.

The chain carries TRBV9 and TRBJ2-1; the D is unclear. CDR3 size: 16 residues. V dropped 4 bases and J dropped 3 bases, with 17 bases sitting between them. The germline V gene encodes CDR1 SGDLS and CDR2 YYNGEE. In DNA form, the CDR3 reads TGTGCCAGCAGCCGAAGTGCCCCTGCTCGCTACAATGAGCAGTTCTTC. It encodes CASSRSAPARYNEQFF.

This clone was seen a few times. The chain recombines TRBV18 with TRBJ1-1; TRBD1 agrees at 12 bases. Germline V gene sequence: CDR1 KGHSH, CDR2 LQKENI. Trimming removed 3 bases from V and 6 bases from J; junction bases left unmatched: 5. The CDR3 is made up of 15 amino acids. The chain's CDR3 is CASSPPGQGAAEAFF. The CDR3 DNA sequence: TGTGCCAGCTCACCTCCGGGACAGGGGGCAGCTGAAGCTTTCTTT.

The chain links TRBV7-9 to TRBJ1-2; maybe TRBD1 (5 bases). Germline V gene lookup returns CDR1 SEHNR and CDR2 FQNEAQ (reference sequence). CDR3 length equals 14 residues. V dropped 3 bases and J dropped 7 bases, with 15 bases sitting between them. The CDR3 reads CASSLEGFMGGYTF. In DNA form, the CDR3 reads TGTGCCAGCAGCTTGGAGGGGTTCATGGGTGGCTACACCTTC.

This CDR3 reads CATQGGYSNQPQHF. The CDR3 DNA reads TGTGCCACACAAGGGGGGTATAGCAATCAGCCCCAGCATTTT. The rearrangement uses TRBV6-1 and TRBJ1-5; D perhaps matches TRBD1 (6 bases). This CDR3 comprises 14 residues. CDR1 is MNHNS, CDR2 SASEGT, per germline. The V end was cut by 10 bases, the J end by 0 bases, with 13 bases between.

The genes are TRBV11-2 and TRBJ1-5; no firm D call. Trimming removed 5 bases from V and 4 bases from J, with 9 bases in between. CDR3 length: 13 amino acids. The germline V gene encodes CDR1 SGHAT and CDR2 FQNNGV. The CDR3 loop is CASSHGENQPQHF. The CDR3 bases are TGTGCCAGCAGCCACGGGGAAAATCAGCCCCAGCATTTT.